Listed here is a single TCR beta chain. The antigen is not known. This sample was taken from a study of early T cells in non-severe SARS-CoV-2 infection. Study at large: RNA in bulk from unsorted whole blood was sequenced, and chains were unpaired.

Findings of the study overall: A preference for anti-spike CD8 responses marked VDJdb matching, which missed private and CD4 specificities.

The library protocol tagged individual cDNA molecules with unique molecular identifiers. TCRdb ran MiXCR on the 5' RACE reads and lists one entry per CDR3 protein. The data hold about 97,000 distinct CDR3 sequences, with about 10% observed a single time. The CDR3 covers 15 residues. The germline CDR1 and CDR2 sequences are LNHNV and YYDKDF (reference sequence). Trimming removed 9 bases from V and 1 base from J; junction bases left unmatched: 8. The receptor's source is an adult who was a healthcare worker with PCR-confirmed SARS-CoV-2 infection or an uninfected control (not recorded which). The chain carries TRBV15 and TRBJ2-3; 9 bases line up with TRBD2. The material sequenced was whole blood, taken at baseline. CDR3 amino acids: CATSYSGSGTDTQYF. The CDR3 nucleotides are TGTGCCACTTCGTATAGCGGGAGTGGCACAGATACGCAGTATTTT.